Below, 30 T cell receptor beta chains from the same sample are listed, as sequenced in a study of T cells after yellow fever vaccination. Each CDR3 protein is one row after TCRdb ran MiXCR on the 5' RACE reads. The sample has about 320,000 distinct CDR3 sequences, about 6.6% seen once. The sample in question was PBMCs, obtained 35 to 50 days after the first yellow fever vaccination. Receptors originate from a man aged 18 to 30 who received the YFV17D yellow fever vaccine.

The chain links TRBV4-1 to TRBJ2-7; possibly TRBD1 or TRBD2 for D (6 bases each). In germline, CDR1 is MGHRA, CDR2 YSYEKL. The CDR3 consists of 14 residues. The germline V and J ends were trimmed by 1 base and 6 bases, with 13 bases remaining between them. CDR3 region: CASSQVGGKGEQYV. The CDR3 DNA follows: TGCGCCAGCAGCCAAGTAGGGGGGAAGGGCGAGCAGTACGTC.

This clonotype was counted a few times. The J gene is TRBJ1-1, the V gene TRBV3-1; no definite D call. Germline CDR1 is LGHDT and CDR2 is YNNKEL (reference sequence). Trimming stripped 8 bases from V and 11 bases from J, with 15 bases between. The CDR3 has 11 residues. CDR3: CASDGRAGAFF. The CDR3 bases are TGTGCCAGCGACGGTAGGGCGGGCGCTTTCTTT.

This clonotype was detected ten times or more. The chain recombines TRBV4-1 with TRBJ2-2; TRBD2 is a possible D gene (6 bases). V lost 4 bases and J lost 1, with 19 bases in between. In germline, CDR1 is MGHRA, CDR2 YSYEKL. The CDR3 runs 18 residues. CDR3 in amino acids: CASSLPGGGLLNTGELFF. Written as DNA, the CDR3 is TGCGCCAGCAGCCTACCTGGTGGAGGGCTTCTGAACACCGGGGAGCTGTTTTTT.

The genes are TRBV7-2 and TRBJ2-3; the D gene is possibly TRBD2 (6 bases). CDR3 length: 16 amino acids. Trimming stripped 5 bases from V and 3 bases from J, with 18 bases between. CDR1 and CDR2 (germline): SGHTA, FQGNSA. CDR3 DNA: TGTGCCAGCAGCCGGAAGGGAGGAAGGGTAACAGATACGCAGTATTTT. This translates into CASSRKGGRVTDTQYF. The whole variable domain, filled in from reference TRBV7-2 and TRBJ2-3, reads GAGVSQSPSNKVTEKGKDVELRCDPISGHTALYWYRQSLGQGLEFLIYFQGNSAPDKSGLPSDRFSAERTGGSVSTLTIQRTQQEDSAVYLCASSRKGGRVTDTQYFGPGTRLTVL.

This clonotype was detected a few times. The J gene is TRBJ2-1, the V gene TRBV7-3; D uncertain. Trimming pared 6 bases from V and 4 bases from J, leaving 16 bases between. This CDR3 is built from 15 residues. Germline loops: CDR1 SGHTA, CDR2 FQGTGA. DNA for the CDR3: TGTGCCAGCAGGTCCGCGGTCGAATCATACAATGAGCAGTTCTTC. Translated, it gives CASRSAVESYNEQFF.

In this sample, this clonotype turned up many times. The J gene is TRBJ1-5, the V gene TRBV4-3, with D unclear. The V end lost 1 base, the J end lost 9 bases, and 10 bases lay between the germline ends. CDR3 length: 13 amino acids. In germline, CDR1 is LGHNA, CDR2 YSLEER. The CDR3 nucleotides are TGCGCCAGCAGCCAAGCGGGGTTTGGGCCCCAGCATTTT. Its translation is CASSQAGFGPQHF.

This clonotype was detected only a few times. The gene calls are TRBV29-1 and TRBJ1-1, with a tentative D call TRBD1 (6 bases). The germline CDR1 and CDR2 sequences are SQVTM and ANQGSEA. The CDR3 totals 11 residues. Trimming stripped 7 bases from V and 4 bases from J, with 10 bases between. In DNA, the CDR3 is TGCAGCGCTGAGGGGGTCACTGAAGCTTTCTTT. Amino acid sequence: CSAEGVTEAFF.

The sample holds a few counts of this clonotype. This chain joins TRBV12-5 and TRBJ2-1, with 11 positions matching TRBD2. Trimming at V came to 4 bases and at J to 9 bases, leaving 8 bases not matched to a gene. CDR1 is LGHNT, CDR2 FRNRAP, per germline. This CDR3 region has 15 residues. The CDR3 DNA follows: TGTGCTAGTGGTTATAGCGGGGGGGTAGATGGTGAGCAGTTCTTC. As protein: CASGYSGGVDGEQFF.

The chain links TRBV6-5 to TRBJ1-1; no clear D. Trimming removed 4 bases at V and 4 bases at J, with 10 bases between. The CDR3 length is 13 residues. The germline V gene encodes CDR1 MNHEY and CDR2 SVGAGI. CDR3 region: CASSLTGFTEAFF. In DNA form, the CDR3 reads TGTGCCAGCAGTTTAACGGGGTTCACTGAAGCTTTCTTT.

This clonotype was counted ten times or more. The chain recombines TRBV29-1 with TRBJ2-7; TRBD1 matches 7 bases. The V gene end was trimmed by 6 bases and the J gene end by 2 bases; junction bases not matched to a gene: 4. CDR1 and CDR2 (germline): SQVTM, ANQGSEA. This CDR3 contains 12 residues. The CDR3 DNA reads TGCAGCGTGGTAACAGGGGCCTACGAGCAGTACGTC. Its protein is CSVVTGAYEQYV.

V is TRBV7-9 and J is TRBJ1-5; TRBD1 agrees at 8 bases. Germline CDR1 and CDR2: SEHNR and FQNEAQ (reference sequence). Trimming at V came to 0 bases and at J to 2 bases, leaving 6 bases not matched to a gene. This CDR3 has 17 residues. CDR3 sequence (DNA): TGTGCCAGCAGCTTAGCCAGGACAGGGTTCGGCAATCAGCCCCAGCATTTT. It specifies CASSLARTGFGNQPQHF. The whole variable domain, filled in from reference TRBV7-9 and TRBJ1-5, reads DTGVSQNPRHKITKRGQNVTFRCDPISEHNRLYWYRQTLGQGPEFLTYFQNEAQLEKSRLLSDRFSAERPKGSFSTLEIQRTEQGDSAMYLCASSLARTGFGNQPQHFGDGTRLSIL.

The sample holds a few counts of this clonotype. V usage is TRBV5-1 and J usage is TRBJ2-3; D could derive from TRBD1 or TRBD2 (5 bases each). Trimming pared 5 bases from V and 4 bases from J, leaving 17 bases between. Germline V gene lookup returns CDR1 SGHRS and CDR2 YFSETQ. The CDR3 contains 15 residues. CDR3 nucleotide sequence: TGCGCCAGCAGAATGCGGGCGACGGGGCCAGATACGCAGTATTTT. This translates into CASRMRATGPDTQYF.

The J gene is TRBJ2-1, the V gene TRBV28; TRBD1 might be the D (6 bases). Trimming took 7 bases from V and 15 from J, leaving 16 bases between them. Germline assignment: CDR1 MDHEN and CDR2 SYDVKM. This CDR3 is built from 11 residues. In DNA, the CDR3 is TGTGCCAGCACTATGGGGGCAGCTCGGTTCTTC. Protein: CASTMGAARFF.

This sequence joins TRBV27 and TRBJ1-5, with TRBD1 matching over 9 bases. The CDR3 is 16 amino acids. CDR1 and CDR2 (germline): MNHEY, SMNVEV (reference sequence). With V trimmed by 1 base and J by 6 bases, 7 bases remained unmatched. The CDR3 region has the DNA TGTGCCAGCAGTTTATGGTCTACAGGGGGCGGTCAGCCCCAGCATTTT. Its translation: CASSLWSTGGGQPQHF.

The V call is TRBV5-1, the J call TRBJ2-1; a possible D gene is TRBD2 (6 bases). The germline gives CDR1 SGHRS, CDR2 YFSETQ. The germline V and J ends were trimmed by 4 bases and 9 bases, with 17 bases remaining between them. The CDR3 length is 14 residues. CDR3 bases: TGCGCCAGCAGCAGAGCGACTAGGGGCAGTGAGCAGTTCTTC. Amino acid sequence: CASSRATRGSEQFF.

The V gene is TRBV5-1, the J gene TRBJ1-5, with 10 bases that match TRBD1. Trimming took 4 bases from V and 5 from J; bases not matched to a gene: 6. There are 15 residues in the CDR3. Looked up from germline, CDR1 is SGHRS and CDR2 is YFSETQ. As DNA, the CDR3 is TGCGCCAGCAGCGTCTCCGGGACAGGGGATCAGCCCCAGCATTTT. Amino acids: CASSVSGTGDQPQHF.

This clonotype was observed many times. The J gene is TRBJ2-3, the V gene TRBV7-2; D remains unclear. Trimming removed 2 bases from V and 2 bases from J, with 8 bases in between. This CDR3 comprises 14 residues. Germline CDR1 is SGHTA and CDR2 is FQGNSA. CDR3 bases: TGTGCCAGCAGCTTATTCGCACTCACAGATACGCAGTATTTT. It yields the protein CASSLFALTDTQYF.

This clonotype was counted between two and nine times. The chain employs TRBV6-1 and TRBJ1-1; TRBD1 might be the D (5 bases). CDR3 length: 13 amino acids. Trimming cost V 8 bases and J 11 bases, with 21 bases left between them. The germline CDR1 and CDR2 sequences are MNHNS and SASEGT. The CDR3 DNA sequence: TGTGCCAGCGGCGAGGTTGTGTGGGGGGGGGCTTTCTTT. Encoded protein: CASGEVVWGGAFF.

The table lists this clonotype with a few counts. CDR3 coding DNA: TGCGCCAGCAGCCAATCTTCTCTGGGTAGTCAGCCCCAGCATTTT. This encodes CASSQSSLGSQPQHF. This chain connects TRBV4-1 to TRBJ1-5; D gene ambiguous. CDR3 length: 15 amino acids. The germline V and J ends were trimmed by 2 bases and 6 bases, with 14 bases remaining between them. Germline V gene data show CDR1 as MGHRA and CDR2 as YSYEKL.

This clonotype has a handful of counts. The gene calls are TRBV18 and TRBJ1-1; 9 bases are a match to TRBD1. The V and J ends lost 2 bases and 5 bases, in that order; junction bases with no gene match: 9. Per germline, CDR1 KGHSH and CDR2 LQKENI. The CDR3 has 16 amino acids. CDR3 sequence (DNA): TGTGCCAGCTCACCAGGGGGGACAGGGTATCGAACTGAAGCTTTCTTT. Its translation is CASSPGGTGYRTEAFF.

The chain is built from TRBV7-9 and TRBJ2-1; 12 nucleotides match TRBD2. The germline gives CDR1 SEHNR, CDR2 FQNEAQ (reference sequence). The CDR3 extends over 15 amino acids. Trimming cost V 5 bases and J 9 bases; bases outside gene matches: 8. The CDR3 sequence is CASSAPSGGAVEQFF. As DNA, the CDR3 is TGTGCCAGCAGCGCGCCTAGCGGGGGGGCGGTTGAGCAGTTCTTC.

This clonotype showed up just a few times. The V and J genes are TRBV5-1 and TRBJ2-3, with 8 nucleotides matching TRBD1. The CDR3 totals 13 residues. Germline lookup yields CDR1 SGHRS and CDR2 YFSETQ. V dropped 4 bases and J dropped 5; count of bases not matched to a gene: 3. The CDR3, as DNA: TGCGCCAGCAGCCGCGGACAGGGAGATACGCAGTATTTT. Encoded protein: CASSRGQGDTQYF.

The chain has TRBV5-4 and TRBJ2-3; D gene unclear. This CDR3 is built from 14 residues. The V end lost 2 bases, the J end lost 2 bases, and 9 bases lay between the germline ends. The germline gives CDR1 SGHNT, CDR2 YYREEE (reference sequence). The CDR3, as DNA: TGTGCCAGCAGCTTCGCCAGTGCCACAGATACGCAGTATTTT. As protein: CASSFASATDTQYF.

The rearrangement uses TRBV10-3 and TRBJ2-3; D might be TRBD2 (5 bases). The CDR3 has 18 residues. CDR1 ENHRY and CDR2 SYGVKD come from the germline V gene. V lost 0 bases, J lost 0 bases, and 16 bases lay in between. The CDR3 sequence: CAISESKGLSSSTDTQYF. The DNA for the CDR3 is TGTGCCATCAGTGAGTCGAAAGGACTTTCTTCTAGCACAGATACGCAGTATTTT.

The CDR3 here is CASRDWTGGIYEQYF. CDR3 in DNA: TGCGCCAGCAGGGATTGGACAGGGGGCATCTACGAGCAGTACTTC. The rearrangement joins TRBV10-2 to TRBJ2-7; 11 bases line up with TRBD1. V lost 6 bases, J lost 3 bases, and 7 bases stayed unmatched. The length of the CDR3 is 15 residues. Germline V CDR1 and CDR2: WSHSY, SAAADI.

CDR3 amino acids: CASSVPLAGDSNEQFF. In nucleotides, the CDR3 is TGCGCCAGCAGCGTACCCCTAGCGGGGGACTCAAATGAGCAGTTCTTC. The chain employs TRBV5-1 and TRBJ2-1; 10 bases agree with TRBD2. V lost 4 bases, J lost 7 bases, and 11 bases stayed unmatched. The CDR3 consists of 16 residues. Per the germline V gene, CDR1 is SGHRS and CDR2 is YFSETQ. The whole variable domain, filled in from reference TRBV5-1 and TRBJ2-1, reads KAGVTQTPRYLIKTRGQQVTLSCSPISGHRSVSWYQQTPGQGLQFLFEYFSETQRNKGNFPGRFSGRQFSNSRSEMNVSTLELGDSALYLCASSVPLAGDSNEQFFGPGTRLTVL.

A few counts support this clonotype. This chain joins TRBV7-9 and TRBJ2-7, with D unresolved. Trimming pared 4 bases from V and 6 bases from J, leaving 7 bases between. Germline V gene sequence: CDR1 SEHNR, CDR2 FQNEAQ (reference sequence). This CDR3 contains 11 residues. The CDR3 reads CASSYLLEQYF. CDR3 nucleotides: TGTGCCAGCAGCTACCTCCTCGAGCAGTACTTC.

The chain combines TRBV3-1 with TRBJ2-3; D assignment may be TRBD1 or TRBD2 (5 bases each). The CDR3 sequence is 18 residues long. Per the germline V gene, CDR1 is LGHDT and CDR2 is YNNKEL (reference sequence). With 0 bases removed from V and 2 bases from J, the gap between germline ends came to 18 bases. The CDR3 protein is CASSQERDIRGDTDTQYF. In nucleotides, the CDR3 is TGTGCCAGCAGCCAAGAAAGGGATATAAGAGGGGACACAGATACGCAGTATTTT.

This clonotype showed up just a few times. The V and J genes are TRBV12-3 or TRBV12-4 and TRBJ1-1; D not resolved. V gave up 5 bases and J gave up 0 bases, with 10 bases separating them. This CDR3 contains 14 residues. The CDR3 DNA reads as TGTGCCAGCAGTCCGGGCGTGATGAACACTGAAGCTTTCTTT. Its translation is CASSPGVMNTEAFF.

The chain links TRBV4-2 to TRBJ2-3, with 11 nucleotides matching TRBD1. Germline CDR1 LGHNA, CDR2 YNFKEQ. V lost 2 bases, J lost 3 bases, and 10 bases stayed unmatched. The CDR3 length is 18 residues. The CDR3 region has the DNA TGTGCCAGCAGCCAAAAACGTAGGACAGGGGGCAGGACAGATACGCAGTATTTT. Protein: CASSQKRRTGGRTDTQYF.